This T cell receptor (beta chain) was documented in a study of blood T cell repertoires in COVID-19 (dated by TCRdb to the early 2020s). For the wider study: Collaborator samples came from the United States, Italy and Spain and covered acute and convalescent phases of COVID-19. Where available, HLA class I and class II types were taken from metadata supplied by the sample provider and were not determined by assay-based typing. Samples came from the ongoing ImmuneRACE study (first 160 participants) plus 1,254 subjects from 6 global collaborators. The sample metadata nearly always contained a de-identified subject ID, COVID-19 status, age in years and sex. The repertoires were made available in a free public database intended to serve as a resource for research on the immune response to SARS-CoV-2. The material from the prospective study consisted of cDNA or gDNA derived from T cells, B-cell-depleted T cells, or PBMCs. The dataset comprised deeply sampled blood TCRbeta repertoires from subjects exposed to, actively infected with, or recovered from COVID-19.

Collaborating institutions collected whole blood in K2EDTA tubes following their own protocols. Collaborator samples were shipped for TCRbeta analysis as frozen whole blood, isolated PBMCs, or DNA extracted from either sample type. Findings and caveats that apply to the study as a whole: How much clinical and demographic metadata was included differed by source and by participant, and the metadata was provided uncurated.

TCRbeta CDR3 regions were amplified from genomic DNA using the immunoSEQ Assay, a bias-controlled multiplex PCR. The paper's data handling went like this. The number of nucleated cells in each sample was estimated from the amplification of reference gene primers within the assay. Sequence reads were collapsed and filtered to measure the absolute abundance of every unique TCRbeta CDR3 rearrangement. Productive Simpson clonality was computed per sample as the square root of Simpson's diversity index over productive rearrangements. Drawn from immuneACCESS, this table holds only the in-frame rearrangements with V and J called that TCRdb kept. Clones are partly lost; checked studies trace under half to an unresolved V gene and leave the rest unexplained. V and J calls and clone size come straight from that table; D and trimming were deduced from the DNA. For this sample there are 70,000 or so clones; roughly nine tenths appear just once. Clones ranked in the top ten supply under 6.5% of the sample.

From the germline V gene (reference sequence), CDR1 is MNHEY and CDR2 is SMNVEV. Cut back by 2 bases and 5 bases, the V and J ends lie 16 bases apart. The CDR3, from cysteine to phenylalanine, totals 16 residues. The entry retains the CDR3 DNA only, 48 bases that are in frame from base 1. Comments on this clone: Its antigen is currently not known. No much larger clone is present one base from it, and per-base qualities are unavailable.

The TCR sequence derives from a woman between 18 and 30 years old with acute or convalescent COVID-19. The V gene is TRBV27 and the J gene is TRBJ2-4, with TRBD2 perhaps the D gene, on 5 matching bases. What was sequenced was peripheral blood. Here is the DNA: TGTGCCAGCAGTTTACGGGGTTCCCCTAGCCAAAACATTCAGTACTTC. Translated, this gives CASSLRGSPSQNIQYF.